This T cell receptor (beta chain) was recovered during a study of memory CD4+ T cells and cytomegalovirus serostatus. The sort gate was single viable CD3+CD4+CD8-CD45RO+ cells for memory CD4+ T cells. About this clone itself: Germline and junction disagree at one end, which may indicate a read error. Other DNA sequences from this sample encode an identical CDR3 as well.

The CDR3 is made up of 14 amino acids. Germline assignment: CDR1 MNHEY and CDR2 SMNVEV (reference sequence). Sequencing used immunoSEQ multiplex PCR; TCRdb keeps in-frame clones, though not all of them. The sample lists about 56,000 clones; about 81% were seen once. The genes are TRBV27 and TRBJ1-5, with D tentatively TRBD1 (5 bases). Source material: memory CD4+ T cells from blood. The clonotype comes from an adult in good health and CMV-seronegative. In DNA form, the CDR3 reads TGTGCCAGTAGTTTCCGGGGGGTCAATCAGCCCCAGCATTTT. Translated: CASSFRGVNQPQHF.